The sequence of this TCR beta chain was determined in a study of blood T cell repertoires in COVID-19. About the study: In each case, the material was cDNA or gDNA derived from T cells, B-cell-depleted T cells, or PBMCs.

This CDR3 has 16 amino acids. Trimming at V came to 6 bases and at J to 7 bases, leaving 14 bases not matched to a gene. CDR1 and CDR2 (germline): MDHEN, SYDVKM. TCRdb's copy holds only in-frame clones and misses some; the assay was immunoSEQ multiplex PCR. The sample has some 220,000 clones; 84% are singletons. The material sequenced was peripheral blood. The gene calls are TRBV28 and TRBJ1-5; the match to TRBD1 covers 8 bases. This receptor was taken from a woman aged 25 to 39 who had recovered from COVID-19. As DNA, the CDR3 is TGTGCCAGCAGACACGACGGACAGGGAGAAGGCCAGCCCCAGCATTTT. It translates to CASRHDGQGEGQPQHF. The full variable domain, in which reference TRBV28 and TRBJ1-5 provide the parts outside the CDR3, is DVKVTQSSRYLVKRTGEKVFLECVQDMDHENMFWYRQDPGLGLRLIYFSYDVKMKEKGDIPEGYSVSREKKERFSLILESASTNQTSMYLCASRHDGQGEGQPQHFGDGTRLSIL.